This T cell receptor (beta chain) was obtained from a study of early T cells in non-severe SARS-CoV-2 infection. Study summary: Sequencing of unsorted whole blood was done on bulk RNA, leaving chains unpaired. Study-level results: VDJdb matching favored anti-spike CD8 responses, missing private and CD4 specificities.

As part of library construction, unique molecular identifiers were attached to individual cDNA molecules. TCRdb passed the 5' RACE reads through MiXCR, listing each CDR3 protein once. Of fewer than 75,000 distinct CDR3 sequences in the sample, less than 20% were seen once. Worth noting for this clonotype: The antigen remains undetermined. Germline and junction disagree at one end, which may indicate a read error.

Germline assignment: CDR1 SGHKS and CDR2 YYEKEE (reference sequence). This CDR3 contains 13 residues. This receptor was identified in an adult who was a healthcare worker with PCR-confirmed SARS-CoV-2 infection or an uninfected control (not recorded which). The V gene is TRBV5-5, the J gene TRBJ2-1; D may correspond to TRBD1 or TRBD2 (5 bases each). This material consisted of whole blood, taken at baseline. CDR3 bases: TGTGTCAGCAGCTGGGGACCTAACAATGAGCAGTTCTTC. This gives the protein CVSSWGPNNEQFF.